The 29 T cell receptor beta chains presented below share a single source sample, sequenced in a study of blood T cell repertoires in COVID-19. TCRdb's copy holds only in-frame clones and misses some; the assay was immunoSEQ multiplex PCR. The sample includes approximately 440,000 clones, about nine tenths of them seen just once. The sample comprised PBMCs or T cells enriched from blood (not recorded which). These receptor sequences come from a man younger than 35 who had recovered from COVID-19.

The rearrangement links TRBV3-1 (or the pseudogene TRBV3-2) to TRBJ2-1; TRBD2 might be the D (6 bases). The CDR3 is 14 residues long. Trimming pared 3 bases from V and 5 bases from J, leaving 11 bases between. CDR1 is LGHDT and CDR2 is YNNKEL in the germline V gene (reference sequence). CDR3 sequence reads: CASSHWGENNEQFF. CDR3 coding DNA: TGTGCCAGCAGCCATTGGGGGGAGAACAATGAGCAGTTCTTC.

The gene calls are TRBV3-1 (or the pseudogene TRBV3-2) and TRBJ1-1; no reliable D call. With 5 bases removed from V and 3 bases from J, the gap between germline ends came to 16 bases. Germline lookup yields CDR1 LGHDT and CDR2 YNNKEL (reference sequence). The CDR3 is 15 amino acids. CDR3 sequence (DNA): TGTGCCAGCAGCGAACGGGGTCAGCGGGACACTGAAGCTTTCTTT. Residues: CASSERGQRDTEAFF.

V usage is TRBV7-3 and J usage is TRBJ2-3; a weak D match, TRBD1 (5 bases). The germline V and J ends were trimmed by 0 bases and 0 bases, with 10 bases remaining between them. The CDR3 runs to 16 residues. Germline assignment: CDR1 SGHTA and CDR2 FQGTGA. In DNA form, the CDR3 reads TGTGCCAGCAGCTTAACGGGGCCAGGTAGCACAGATACGCAGTATTTT. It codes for CASSLTGPGSTDTQYF. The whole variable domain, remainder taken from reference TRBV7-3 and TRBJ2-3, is GAGVSQTPSNKVTEKGKYVELRCDPISGHTALYWYRQSLGQGPEFLIYFQGTGAADDSGLPNDRFFAVRPEGSVSTLKIQRTERGDSAVYLCASSLTGPGSTDTQYFGPGTRLTVL.

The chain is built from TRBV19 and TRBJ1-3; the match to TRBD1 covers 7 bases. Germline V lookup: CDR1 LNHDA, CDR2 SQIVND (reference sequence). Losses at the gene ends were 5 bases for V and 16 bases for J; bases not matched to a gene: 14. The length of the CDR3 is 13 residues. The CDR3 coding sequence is TGTGCCAGTAGTGCGACAGGGTCCCGCAATGTGTATTTT. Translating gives CASSATGSRNVYF.

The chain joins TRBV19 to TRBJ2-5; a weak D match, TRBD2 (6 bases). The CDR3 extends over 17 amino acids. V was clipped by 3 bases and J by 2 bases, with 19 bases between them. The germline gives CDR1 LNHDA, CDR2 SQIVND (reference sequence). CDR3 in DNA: TGTGCCAGTAGTATCAACCCTGGGACTTTCTCACAAGAGACCCAGTACTTC. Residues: CASSINPGTFSQETQYF.

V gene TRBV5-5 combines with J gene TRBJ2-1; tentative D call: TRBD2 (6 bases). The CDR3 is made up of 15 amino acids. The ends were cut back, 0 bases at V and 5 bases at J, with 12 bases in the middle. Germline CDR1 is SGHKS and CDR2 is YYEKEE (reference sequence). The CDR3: CASSLVEGPNNEQFF. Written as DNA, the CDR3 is TGTGCCAGCAGCTTGGTGGAGGGACCTAACAATGAGCAGTTCTTC.

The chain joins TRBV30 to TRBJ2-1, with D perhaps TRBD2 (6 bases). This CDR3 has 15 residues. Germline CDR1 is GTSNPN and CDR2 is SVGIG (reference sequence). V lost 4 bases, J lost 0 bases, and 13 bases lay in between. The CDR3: CAWTPGTSSYNEQFF. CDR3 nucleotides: TGTGCCTGGACCCCTGGGACTTCCTCCTACAATGAGCAGTTCTTC.

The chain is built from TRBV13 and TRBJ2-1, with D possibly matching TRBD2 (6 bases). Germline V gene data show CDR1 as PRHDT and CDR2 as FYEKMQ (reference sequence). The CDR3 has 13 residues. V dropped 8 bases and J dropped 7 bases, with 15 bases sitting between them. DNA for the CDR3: TGTGCCAGCTGGGCTAGCGTCGAGAATGAGCAGTTCTTC. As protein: CASWASVENEQFF.

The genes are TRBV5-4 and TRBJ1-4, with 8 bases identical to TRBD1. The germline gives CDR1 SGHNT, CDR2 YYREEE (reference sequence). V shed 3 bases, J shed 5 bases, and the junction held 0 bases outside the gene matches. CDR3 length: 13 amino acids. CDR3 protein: CASSWDRNEKLFF. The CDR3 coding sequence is TGTGCCAGCAGCTGGGACAGGAATGAAAAACTGTTTTTT.

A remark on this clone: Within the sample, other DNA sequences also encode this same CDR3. For the CDR3, the DNA is TGTGCCAGCTCACCTCAGACTTACAATGAGCAGTTCTTC. Amino acid sequence: CASSPQTYNEQFF. The chain has TRBV18 and TRBJ2-1; D not certain. V lost 3 bases to trimming and J lost 4 bases, with 7 bases between them. The CDR3 has 13 amino acids. From germline, CDR1 is KGHSH and CDR2 LQKENI.

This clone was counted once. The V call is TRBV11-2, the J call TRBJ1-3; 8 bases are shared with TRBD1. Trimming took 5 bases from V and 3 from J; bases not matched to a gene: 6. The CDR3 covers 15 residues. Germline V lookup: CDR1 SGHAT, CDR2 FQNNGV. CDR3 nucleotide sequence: TGTGCCAGCAGCCCAGGACAGGGCAATGGAAACACCATATATTTT. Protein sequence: CASSPGQGNGNTIYF.

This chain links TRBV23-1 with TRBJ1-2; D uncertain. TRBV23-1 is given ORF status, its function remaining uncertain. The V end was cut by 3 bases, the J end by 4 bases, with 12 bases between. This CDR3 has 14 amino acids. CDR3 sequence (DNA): TGCGCCAGCAGTCATAGAGGGTCTCCCTATGGCTACACCTTC. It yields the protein CASSHRGSPYGYTF.

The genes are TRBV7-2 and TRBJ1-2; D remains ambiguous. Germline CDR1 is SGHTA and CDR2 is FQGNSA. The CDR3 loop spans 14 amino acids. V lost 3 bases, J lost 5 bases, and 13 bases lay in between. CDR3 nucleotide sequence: TGTGCCAGCAGCTTTGGAAGCGGATTATATGGCTACACCTTC. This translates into CASSFGSGLYGYTF. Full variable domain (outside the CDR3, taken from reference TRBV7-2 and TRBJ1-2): GAGVSQSPSNKVTEKGKDVELRCDPISGHTALYWYRQSLGQGLEFLIYFQGNSAPDKSGLPSDRFSAERTGGSVSTLTIQRTQQEDSAVYLCASSFGSGLYGYTFGSGTRLTVV.

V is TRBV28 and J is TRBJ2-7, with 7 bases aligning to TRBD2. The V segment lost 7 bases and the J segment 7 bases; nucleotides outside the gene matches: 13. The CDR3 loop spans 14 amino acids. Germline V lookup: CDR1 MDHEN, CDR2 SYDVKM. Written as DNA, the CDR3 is TGTGCCAGCAATCCTGGGGGGGTAGGGGTTGAGCAGTACTTC. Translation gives CASNPGGVGVEQYF. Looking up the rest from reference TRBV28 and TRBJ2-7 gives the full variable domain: DVKVTQSSRYLVKRTGEKVFLECVQDMDHENMFWYRQDPGLGLRLIYFSYDVKMKEKGDIPEGYSVSREKKERFSLILESASTNQTSMYLCASNPGGVGVEQYFGPGTRLTVT.

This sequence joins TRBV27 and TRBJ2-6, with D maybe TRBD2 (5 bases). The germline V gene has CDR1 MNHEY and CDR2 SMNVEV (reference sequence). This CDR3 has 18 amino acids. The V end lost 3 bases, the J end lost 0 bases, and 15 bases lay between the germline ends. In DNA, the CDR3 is TGTGCCAGCAGTTTCGAGGGTCCCGCTAGCTCTGGGGCCAACGTCCTGACTTTC. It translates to CASSFEGPASSGANVLTF.

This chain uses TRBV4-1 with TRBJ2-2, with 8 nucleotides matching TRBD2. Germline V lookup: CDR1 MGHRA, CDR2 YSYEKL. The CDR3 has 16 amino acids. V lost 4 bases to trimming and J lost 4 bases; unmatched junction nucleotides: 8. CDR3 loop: CASSPRGGAFTGELFF. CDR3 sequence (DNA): TGCGCCAGCAGCCCCCGGGGGGGGGCGTTCACCGGGGAGCTGTTTTTT.

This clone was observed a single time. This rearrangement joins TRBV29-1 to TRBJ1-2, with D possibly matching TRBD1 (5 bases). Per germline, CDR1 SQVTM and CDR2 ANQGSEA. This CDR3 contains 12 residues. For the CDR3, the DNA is TGCAGTTGCGGGGGGGTTAGATTTGGCTACACCTTC. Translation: CSCGGVRFGYTF.

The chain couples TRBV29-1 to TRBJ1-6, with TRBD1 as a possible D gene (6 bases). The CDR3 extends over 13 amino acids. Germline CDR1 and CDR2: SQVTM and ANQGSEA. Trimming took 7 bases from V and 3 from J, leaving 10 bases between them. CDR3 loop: CSAYRDYNSPLHF. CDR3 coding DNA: TGCAGCGCCTACAGGGACTATAATTCACCCCTCCACTTT.

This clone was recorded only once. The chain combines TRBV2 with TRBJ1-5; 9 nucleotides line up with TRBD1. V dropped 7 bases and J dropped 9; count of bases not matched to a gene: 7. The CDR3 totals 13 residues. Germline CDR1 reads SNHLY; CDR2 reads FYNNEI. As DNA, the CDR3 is TGTGCCAGCACCGGGGACAGGGCTCTGCCCCAGCATTTT. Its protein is CASTGDRALPQHF.

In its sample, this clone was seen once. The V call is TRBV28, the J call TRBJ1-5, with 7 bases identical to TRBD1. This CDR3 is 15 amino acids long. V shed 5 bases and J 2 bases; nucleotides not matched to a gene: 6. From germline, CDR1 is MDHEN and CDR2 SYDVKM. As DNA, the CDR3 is TGTGCCAGCAGTGAACAGGGGTTGGGCAATCAGCCCCAGCATTTT. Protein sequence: CASSEQGLGNQPQHF.

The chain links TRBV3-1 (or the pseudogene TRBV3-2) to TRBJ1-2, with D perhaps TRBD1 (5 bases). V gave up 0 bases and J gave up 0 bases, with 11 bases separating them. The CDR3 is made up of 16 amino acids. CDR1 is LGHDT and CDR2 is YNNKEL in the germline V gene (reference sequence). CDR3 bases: TGTGCCAGCAGCCAAGAGGGGGGGTATCCTAACTATGGCTACACCTTC. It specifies CASSQEGGYPNYGYTF.

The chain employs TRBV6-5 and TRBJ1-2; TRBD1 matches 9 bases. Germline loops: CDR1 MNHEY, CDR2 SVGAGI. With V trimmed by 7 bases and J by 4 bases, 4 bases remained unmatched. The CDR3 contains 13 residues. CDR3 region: CASTQQGAYGYTF. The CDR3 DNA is TGTGCCAGCACCCAACAGGGGGCCTATGGCTACACCTTC.

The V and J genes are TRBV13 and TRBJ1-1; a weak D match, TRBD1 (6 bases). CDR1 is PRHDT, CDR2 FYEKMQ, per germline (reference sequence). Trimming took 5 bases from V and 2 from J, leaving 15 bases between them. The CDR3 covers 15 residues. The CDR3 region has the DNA TGTGCCAGCAGCGCAGCAAACAGGGCAAACACTGAAGCTTTCTTT. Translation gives CASSAANRANTEAFF.

CDR3 region: CASSTRGDGSYNEQFF. The CDR3, as DNA: TGTGCCAGCAGTACCCGGGGGGATGGTTCCTACAATGAGCAGTTCTTC. The chain is built from TRBV28 and TRBJ2-1, with 7 bases matching TRBD2. Germline values: CDR1 MDHEN, CDR2 SYDVKM. V gave up 5 bases and J gave up 1 base; unmatched junction bases: 8. The CDR3 spans 16 residues.

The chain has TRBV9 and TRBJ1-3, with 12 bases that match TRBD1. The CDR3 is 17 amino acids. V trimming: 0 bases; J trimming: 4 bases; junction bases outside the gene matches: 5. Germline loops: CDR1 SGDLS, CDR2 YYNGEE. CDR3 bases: TGTGCCAGCAGCGTAGAGGGACAGGGGGCGGGAGGAAACACCATATATTTT. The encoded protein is CASSVEGQGAGGNTIYF.

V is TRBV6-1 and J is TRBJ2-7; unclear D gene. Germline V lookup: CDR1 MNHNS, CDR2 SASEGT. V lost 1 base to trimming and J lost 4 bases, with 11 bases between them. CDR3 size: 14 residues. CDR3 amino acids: CASSEVVSLYEQYF. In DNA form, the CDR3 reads TGTGCCAGCAGTGAAGTCGTTAGTCTTTACGAGCAGTACTTC.

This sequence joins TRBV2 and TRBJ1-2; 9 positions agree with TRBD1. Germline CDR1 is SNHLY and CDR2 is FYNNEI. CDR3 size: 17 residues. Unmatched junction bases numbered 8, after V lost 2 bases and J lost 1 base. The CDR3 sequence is CASSELAGDRDNYGYTF. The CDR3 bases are TGTGCCAGCAGTGAACTCGCTGGGGACAGGGATAACTATGGCTACACCTTC.

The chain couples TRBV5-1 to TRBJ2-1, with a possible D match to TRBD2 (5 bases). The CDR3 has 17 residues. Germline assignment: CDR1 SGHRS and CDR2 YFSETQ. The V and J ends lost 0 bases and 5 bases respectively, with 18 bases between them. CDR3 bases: TGCGCCAGCAGCTTGGAATACCGTCCCCGACTAAACAATGAGCAGTTCTTC. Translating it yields CASSLEYRPRLNNEQFF.

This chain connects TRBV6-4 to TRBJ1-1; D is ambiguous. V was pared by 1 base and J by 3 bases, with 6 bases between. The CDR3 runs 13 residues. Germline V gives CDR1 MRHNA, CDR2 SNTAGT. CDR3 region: CASSDWLDTEAFF. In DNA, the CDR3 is TGTGCCAGCAGTGACTGGCTGGACACTGAAGCTTTCTTT.